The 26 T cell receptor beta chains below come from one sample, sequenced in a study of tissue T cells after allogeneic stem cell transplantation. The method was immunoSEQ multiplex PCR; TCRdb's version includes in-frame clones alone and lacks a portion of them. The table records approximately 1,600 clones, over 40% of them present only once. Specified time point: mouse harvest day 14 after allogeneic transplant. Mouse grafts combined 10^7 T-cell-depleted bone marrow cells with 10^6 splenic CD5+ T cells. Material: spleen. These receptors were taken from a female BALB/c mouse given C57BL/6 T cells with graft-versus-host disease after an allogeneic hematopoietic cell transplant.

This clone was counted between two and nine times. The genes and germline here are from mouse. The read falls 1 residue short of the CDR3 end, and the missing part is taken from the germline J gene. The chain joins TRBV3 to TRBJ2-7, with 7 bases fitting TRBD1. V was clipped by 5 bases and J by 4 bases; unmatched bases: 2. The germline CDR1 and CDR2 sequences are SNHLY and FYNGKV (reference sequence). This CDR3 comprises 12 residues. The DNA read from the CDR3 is TGTGCCAGCAGCCGGGACAGATATGAACAGTAC. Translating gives CASSRDRYEQY. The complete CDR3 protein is CASSRDRYEQYF.

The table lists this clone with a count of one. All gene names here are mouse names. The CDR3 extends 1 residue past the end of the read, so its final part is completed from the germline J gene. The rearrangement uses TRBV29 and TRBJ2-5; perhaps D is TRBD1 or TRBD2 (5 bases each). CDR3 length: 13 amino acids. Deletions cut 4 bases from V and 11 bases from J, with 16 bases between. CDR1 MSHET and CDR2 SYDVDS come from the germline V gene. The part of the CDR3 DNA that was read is TGTGCTAGCAGTTCAGGGACCGGGGACGACCAGTAC. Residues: CASSSGTGDDQY. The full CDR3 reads CASSSGTGDDQYF.

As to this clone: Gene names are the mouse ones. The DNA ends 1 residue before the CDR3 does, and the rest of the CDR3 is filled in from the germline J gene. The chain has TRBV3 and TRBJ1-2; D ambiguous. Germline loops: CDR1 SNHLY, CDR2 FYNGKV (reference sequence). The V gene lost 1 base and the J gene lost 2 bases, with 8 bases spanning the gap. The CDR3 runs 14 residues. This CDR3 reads CASSLGGNNSDYTF. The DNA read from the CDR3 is TGTGCCAGCAGCTTAGGAGGCAACAACTCCGACTACACC.

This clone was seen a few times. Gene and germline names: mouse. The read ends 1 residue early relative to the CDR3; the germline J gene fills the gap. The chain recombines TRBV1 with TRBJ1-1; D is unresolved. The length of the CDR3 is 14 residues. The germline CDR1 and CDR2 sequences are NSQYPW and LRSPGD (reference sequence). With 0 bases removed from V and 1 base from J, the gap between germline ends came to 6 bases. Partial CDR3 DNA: TGCACCTGCAGTGCAGATCGTCAAAACACAGAAGTCTTC. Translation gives CTCSADRQNTEVF. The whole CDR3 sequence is CTCSADRQNTEVFF.

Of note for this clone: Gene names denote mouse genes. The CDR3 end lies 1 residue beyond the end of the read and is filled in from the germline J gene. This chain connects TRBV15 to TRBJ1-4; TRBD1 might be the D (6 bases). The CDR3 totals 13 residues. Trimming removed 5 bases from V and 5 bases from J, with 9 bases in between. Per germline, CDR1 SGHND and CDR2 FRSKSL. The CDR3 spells CASSPGQNERLFF. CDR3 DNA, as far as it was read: TGTGCCAGCAGTCCGGGACAAAACGAAAGATTATTT.

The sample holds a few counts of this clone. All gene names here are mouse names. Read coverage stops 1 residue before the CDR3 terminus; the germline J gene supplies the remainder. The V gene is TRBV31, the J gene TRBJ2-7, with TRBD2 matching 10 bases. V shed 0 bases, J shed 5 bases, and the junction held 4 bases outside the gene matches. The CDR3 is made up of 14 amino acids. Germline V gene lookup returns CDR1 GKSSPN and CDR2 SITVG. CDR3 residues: CAWSLSGGAHEQYF. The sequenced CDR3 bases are TGTGCCTGGAGTCTATCTGGGGGGGCGCATGAACAGTAC.

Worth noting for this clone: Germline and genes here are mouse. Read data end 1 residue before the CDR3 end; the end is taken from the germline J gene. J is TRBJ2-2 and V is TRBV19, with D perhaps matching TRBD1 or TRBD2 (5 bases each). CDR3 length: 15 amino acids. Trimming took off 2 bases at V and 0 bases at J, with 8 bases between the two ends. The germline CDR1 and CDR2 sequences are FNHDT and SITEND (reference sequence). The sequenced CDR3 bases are TGTGCCAGCAGTATGCAGGGACCAAACACCGGGCAGCTCTAC. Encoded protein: CASSMQGPNTGQLY. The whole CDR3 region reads CASSMQGPNTGQLYF.

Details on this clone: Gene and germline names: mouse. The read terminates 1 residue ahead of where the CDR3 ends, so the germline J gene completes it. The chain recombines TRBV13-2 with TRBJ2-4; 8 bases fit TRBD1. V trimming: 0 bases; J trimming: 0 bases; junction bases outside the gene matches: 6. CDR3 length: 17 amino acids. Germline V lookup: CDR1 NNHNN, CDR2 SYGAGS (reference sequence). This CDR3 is CASGDAGRGPSQNTLYF. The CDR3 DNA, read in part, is TGTGCCAGCGGTGATGCAGGCAGGGGGCCTAGTCAAAACACCTTGTAC.

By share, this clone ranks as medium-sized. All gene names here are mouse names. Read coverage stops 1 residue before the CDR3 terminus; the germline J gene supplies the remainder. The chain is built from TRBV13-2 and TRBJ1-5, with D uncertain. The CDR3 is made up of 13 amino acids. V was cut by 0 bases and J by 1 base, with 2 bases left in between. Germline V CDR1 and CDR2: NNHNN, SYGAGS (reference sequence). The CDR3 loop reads CASGDDNNQAPLF. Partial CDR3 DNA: TGTGCCAGCGGTGATGACAACAACCAGGCTCCGCTT.

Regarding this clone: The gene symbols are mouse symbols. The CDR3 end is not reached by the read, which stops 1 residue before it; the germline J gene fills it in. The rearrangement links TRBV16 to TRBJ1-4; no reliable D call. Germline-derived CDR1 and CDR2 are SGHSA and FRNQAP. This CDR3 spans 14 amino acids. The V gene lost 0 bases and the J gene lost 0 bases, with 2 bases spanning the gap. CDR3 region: CASSLEVSNERLFF. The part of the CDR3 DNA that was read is TGTGCAAGCAGCTTAGAAGTTTCCAACGAAAGATTATTT.

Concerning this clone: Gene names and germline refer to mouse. This chain's CDR3 is CASSDRDRGAETLYF. Incomplete CDR3 DNA: TGTGCCAGCAGTGACCGGGACAGGGGTGCAGAAACGCTGTAT. This chain connects TRBV13-3 to TRBJ2-3; 9 bases map to TRBD1. The CDR3 end falls 1 residue outside the read, so it is completed with the germline J gene. The CDR3 has 15 amino acids. Germline V CDR1 and CDR2: NNHDY, SYVADS. V was clipped by 2 bases and J by 1 base; unmatched bases: 2.

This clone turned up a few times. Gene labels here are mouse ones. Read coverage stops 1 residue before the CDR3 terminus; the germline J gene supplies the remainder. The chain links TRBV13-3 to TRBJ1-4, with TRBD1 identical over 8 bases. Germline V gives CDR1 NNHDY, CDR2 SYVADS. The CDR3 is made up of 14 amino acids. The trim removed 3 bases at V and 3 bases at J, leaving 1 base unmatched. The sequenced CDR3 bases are TGTGCCAGCAGTGGGACAGGGCCCAACGAAAGATTATTT. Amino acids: CASSGTGPNERLF. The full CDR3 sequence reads CASSGTGPNERLFF.

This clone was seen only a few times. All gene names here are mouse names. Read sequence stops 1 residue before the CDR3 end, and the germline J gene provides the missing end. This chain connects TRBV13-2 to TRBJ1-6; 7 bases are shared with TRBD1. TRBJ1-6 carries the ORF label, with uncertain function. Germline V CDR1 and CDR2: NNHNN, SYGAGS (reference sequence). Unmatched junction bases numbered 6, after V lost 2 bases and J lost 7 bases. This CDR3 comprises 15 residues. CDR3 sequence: CASGDLQGRNSPLYF. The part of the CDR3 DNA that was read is TGTGCCAGCGGTGACCTACAGGGGCGGAATTCGCCCCTCTAC.

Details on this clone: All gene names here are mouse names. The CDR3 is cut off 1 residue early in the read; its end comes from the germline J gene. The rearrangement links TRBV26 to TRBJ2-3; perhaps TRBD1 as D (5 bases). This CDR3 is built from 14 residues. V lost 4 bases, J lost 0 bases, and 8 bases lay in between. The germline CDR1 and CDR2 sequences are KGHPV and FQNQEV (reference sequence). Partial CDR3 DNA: TGTGCCAGCAGTCGCGACAGTAGTGCAGAAACGCTGTAT. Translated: CASSRDSSAETLY. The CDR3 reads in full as CASSRDSSAETLYF. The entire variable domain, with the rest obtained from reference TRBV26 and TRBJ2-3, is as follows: NSKVIQTPRYLVKGQGQKAKMRCIPEKGHPVVFWYQQNKNNEFKFLINFQNQEVLQQIDMTEKRFSAECPSNSPCSLEIQSSEAGDSALYLCASSRDSSAETLYFGSGTRLTVL.

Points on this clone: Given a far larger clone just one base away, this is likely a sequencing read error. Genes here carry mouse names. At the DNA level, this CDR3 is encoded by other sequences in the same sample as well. The covered CDR3 bases are TGTGCCAGCAGCTCAACAGTGAACCAGGCTCCGCTT. Translation: CASSSTVNQAPL. The whole CDR3 protein is CASSSTVNQAPLF. This chain links TRBV4 with TRBJ1-5, with D unresolved. The read ends 1 residue before the CDR3 terminus; that terminus is restored from the germline J gene. This CDR3 is 13 amino acids long. Trimming left V 4 bases short and J 4 bases short, with 8 bases between. CDR1 LGHDT and CDR2 YNNKQL come from the germline V gene (reference sequence).

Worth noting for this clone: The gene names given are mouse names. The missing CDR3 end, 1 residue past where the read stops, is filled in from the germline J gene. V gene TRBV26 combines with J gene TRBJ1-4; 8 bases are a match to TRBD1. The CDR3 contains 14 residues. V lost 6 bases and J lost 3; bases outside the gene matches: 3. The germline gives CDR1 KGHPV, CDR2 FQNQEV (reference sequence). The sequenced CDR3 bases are TGTGCCAGCAGGACAGGGGATCCCAACGAAAGATTATTT. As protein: CASRTGDPNERLF. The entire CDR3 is CASRTGDPNERLFF.

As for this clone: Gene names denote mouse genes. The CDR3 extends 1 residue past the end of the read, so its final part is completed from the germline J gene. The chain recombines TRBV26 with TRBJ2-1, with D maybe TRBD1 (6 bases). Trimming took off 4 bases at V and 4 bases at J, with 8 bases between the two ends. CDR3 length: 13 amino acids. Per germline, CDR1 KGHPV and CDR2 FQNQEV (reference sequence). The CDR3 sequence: CASSPGQYAEQFF. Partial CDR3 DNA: TGTGCCAGCAGTCCGGGACAATATGCTGAGCAGTTC.

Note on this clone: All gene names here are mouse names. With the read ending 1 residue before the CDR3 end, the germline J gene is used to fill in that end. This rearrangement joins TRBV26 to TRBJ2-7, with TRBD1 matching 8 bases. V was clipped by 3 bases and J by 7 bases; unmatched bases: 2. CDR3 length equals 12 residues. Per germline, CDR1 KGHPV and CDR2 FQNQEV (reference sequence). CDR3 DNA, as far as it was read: TGTGCCAGCAGTCTTAACAGGGGGGAACAGTAC. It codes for CASSLNRGEQY. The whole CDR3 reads CASSLNRGEQYF.

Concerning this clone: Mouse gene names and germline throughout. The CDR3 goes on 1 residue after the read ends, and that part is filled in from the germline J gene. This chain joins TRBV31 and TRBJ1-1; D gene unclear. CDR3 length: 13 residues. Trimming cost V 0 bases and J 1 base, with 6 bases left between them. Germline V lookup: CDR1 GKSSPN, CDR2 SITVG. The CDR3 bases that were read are TGTGCCTGGAGTCTAAACCTAAACACAGAAGTCTTC. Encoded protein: CAWSLNLNTEVF. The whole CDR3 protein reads CAWSLNLNTEVFF.

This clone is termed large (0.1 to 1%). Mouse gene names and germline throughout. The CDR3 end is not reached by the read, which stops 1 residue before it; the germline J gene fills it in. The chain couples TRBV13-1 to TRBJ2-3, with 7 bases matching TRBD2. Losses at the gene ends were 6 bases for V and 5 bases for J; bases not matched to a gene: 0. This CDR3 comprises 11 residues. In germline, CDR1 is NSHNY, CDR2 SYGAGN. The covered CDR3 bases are TGTGCCAGCACTGGGGGAGAAACGCTGTAT. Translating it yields CASTGGETLY. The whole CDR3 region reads CASTGGETLYF.

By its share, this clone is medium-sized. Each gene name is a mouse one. The part of the CDR3 DNA that was read is TGCACCTGCAGTGGTAAGGAGGGGGACACCCAGTAC. Translated: CTCSGKEGDTQY. The whole CDR3 region reads CTCSGKEGDTQYF. The chain employs TRBV1 and TRBJ2-5; D might be TRBD1 (5 bases). The CDR3 end falls 1 residue outside the read, so it is completed with the germline J gene. V was shortened by 4 bases and J by 6 bases, with 11 bases between the two germline ends. CDR3 length: 13 amino acids. Germline V lookup: CDR1 NSQYPW, CDR2 LRSPGD (reference sequence).

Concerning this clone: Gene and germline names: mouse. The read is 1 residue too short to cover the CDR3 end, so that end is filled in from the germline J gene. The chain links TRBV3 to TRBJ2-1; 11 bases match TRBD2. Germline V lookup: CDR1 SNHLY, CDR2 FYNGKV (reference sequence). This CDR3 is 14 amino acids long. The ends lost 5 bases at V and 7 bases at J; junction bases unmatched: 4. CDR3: CASSRDWGRAEQFF. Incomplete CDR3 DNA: TGTGCCAGCAGCAGGGACTGGGGGAGAGCTGAGCAGTTC.

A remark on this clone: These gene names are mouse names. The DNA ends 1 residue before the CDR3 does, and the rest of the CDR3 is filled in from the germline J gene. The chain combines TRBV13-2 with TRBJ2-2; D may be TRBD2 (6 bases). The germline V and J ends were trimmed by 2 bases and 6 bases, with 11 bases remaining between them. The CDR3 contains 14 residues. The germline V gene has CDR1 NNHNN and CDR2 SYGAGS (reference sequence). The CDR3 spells CASGDPDWSGQLYF. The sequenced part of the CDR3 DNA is TGTGCCAGCGGTGACCCCGACTGGTCCGGGCAGCTCTAC.

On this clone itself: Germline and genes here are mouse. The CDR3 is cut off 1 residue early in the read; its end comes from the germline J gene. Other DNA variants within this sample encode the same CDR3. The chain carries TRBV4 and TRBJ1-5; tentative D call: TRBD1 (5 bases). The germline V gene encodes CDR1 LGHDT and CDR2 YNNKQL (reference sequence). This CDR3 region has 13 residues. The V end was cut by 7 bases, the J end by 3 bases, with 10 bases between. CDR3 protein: CASTSTVNQAPLF. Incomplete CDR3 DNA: TGTGCCAGCACCTCGACAGTCAACCAGGCTCCGCTT.

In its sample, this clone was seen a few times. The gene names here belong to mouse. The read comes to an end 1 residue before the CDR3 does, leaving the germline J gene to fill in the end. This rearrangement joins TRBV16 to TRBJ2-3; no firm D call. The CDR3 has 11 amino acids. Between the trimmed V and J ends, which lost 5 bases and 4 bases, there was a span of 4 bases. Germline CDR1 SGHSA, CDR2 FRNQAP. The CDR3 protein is CASSLPETLYF. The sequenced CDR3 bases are TGTGCAAGCAGCCTCCCAGAAACGCTGTAT.

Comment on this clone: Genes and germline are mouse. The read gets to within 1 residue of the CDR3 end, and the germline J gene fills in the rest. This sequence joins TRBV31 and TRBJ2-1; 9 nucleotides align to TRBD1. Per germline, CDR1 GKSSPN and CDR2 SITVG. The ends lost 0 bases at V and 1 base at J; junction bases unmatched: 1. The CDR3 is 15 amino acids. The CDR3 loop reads CAWSLGTGNYAEQFF. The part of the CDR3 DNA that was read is TGTGCCTGGAGTCTGGGGACAGGGAACTATGCTGAGCAGTTC.